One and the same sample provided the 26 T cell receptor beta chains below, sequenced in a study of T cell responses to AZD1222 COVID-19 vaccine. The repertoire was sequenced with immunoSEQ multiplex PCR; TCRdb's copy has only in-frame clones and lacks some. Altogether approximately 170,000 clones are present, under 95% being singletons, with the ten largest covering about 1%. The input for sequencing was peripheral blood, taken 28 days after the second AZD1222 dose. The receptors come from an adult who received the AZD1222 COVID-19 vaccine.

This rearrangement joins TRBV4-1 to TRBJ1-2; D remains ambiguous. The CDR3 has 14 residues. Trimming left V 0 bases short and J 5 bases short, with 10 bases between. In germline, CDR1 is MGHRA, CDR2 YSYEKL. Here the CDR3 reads CASSQEWARYGYTF. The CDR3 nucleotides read TGCGCCAGCAGCCAAGAGTGGGCTCGGTATGGCTACACCTTC.

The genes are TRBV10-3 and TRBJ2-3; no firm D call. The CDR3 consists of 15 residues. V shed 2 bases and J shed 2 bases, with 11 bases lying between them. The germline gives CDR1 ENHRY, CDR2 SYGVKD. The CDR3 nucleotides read TGTGCCATCAGTGAGGACAAGCACCTCACAGATACGCAGTATTTT. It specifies CAISEDKHLTDTQYF.

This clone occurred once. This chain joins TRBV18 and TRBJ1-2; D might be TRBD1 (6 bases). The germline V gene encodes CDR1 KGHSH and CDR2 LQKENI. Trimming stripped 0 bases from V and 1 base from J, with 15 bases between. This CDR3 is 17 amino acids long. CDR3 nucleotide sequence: TGTGCCAGCTCACCACCGTATAAGACAGGTGGTAACTATGGCTACACCTTC. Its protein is CASSPPYKTGGNYGYTF.

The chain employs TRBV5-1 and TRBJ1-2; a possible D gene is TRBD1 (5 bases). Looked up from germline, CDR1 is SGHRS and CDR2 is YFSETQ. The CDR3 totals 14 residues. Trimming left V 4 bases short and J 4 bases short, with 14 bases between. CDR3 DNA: TGCGCCAGCAGCCTTCAGCCAGGGAGCTATGGCTACACCTTC. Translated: CASSLQPGSYGYTF.

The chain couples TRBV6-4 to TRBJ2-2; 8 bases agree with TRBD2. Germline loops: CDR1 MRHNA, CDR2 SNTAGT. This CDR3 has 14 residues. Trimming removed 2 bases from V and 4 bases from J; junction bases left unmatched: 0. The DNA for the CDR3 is TGTGCCAGCAGTGACGGGACTAGCACCGGGGAGCTGTTTTTT. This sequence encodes CASSDGTSTGELFF.

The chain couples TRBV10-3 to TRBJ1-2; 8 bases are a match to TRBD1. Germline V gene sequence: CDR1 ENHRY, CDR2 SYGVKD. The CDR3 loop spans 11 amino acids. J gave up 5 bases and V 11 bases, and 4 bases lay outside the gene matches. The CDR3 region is CASWTGYGYTF. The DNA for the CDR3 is TGTGCCTCGTGGACAGGGTATGGCTACACCTTC.

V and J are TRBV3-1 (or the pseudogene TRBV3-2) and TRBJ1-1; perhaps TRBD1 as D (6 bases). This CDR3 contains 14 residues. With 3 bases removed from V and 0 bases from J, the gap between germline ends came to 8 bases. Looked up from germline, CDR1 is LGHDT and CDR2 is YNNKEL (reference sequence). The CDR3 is CASSHGGLNTEAFF. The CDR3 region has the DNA TGTGCCAGCAGCCATGGGGGCTTGAACACTGAAGCTTTCTTT.

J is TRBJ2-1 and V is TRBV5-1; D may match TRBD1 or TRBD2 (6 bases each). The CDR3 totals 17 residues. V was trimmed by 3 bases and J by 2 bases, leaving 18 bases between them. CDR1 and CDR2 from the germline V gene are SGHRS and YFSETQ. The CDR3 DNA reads TGCGCCAGCAGCTCCGAAGGAACGGGGGCACCCTACAATGAGCAGTTCTTC. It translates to CASSSEGTGAPYNEQFF.

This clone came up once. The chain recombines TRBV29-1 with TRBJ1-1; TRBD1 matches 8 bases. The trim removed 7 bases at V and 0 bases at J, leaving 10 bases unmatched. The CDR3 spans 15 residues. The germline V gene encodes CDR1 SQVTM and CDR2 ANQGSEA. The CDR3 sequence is CSANAGGGVNTEAFF. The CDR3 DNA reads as TGCAGCGCTAACGCAGGGGGCGGGGTGAACACTGAAGCTTTCTTT.

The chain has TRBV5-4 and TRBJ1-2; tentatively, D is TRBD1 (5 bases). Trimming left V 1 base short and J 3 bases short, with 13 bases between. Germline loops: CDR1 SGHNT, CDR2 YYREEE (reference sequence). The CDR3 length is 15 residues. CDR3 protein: CASSLRREAHYGYTF. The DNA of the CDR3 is TGTGCCAGCAGCTTGCGCAGGGAGGCCCACTATGGCTACACCTTC.

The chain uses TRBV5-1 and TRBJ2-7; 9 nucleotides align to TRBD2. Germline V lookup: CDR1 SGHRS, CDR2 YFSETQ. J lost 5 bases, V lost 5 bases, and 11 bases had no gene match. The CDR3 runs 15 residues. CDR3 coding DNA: TGCGCCAGCAGAATCACTCCGGGACTAGCTAACGAGCAGTACTTC. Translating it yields CASRITPGLANEQYF.

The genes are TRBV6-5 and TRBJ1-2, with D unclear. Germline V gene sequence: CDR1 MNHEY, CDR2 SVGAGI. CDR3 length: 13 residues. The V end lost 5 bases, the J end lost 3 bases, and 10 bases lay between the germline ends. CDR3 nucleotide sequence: TGTGCCAGCAGTCTGACCGACCACTATGGCTACACCTTC. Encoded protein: CASSLTDHYGYTF.

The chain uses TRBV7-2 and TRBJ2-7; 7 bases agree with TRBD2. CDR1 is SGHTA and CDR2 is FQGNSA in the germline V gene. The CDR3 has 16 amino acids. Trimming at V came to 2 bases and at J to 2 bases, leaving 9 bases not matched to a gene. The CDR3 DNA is TGTGCCAGCAGCTTATTAGGCCTAGCGGAGACCTACGAGCAGTACTTC. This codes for CASSLLGLAETYEQYF.

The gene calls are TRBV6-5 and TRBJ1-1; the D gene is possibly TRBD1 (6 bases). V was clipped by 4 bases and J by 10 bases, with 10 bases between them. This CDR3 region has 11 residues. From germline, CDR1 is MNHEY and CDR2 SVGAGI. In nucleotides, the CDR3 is TGTGCCAGCAGTTCCACAGGGAGAGCTTTCTTT. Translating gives CASSSTGRAFF.

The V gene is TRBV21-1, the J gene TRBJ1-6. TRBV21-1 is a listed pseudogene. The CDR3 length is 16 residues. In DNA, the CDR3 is TGTGCCAGCAGCAAAGGGGGATATAAGAATAATTCACCCCTCCACTTT. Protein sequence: CASSKGGYKNNSPLHF.

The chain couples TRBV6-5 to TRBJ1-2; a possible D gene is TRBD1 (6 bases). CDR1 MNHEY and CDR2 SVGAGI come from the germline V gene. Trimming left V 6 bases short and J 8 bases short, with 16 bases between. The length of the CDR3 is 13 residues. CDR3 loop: CASRPTGLGGYTF. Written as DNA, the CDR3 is TGTGCCAGCAGACCAACAGGGTTAGGCGGCTACACCTTC.

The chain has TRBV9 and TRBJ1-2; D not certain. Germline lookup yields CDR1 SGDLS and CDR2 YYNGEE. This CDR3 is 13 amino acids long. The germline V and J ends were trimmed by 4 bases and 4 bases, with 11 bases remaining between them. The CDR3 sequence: CASSLDVTYGYTF. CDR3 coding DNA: TGTGCCAGCAGCCTGGACGTCACCTATGGCTACACCTTC. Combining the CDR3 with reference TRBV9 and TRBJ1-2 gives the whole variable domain DSGVTQTPKHLITATGQRVTLRCSPRSGDLSVYWYQQSLDQGLQFLIQYYNGEERAKGNILERFSAQQFPDLHSELNLSSLELGDSALYFCASSLDVTYGYTFGSGTRLTVV.

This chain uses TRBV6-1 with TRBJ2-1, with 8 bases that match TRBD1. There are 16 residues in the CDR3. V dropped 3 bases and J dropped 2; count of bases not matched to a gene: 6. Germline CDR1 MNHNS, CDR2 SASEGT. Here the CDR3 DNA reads TGTGCCAGCAGTGACAGGGGGCATGCGGCCTACAATGAGCAGTTCTTC. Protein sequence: CASSDRGHAAYNEQFF.

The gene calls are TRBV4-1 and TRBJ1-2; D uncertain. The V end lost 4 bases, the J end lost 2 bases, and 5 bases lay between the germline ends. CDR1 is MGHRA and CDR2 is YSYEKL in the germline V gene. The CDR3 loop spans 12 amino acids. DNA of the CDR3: TGCGCCAGCAGCCGAGACAACTATGGCTACACCTTC. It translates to CASSRDNYGYTF.

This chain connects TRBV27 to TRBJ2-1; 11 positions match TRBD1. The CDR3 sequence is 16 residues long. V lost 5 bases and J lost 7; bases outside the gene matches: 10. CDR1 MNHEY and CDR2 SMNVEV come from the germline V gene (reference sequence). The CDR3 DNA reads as TGTGCCAGCAGTCCTCGAATGGGACAGGGGGGGAATGAGCAGTTCTTC. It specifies CASSPRMGQGGNEQFF.

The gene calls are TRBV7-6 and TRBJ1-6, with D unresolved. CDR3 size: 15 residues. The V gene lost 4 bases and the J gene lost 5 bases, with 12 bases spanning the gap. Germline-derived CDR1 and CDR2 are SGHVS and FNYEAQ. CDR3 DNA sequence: TGTGCCAGCAGCTCTTCATCAGTGGATAATTCACCCCTCCACTTT. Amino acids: CASSSSSVDNSPLHF.

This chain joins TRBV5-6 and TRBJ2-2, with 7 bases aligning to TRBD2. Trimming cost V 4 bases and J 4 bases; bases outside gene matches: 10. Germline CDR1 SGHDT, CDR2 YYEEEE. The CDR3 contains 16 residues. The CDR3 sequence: CASSPGEAGPTGELFF. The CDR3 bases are TGTGCCAGCAGCCCCGGGGAAGCGGGACCCACCGGGGAGCTGTTTTTT.

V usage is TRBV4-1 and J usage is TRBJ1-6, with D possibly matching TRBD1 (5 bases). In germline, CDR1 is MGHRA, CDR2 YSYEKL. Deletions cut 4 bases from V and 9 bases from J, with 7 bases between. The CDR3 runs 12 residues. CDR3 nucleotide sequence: TGCGCCAGCAGCCGAGGGGTTTCACCCCTCCACTTT. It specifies CASSRGVSPLHF.

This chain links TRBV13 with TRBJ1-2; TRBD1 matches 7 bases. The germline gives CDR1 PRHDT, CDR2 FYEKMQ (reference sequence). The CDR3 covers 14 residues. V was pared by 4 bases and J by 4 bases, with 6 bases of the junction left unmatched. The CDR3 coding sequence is TGTGCCAGCAGCTCCTCCAGGGGGGGCTATGGCTACACCTTC. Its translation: CASSSSRGGYGYTF.

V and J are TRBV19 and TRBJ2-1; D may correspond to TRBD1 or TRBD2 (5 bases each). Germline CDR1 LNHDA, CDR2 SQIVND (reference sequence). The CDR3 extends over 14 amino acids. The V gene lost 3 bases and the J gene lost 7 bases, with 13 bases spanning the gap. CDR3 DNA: TGTGCCAGTAGTATGTGGGGGAATGGGAATGAGCAGTTCTTC. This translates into CASSMWGNGNEQFF.

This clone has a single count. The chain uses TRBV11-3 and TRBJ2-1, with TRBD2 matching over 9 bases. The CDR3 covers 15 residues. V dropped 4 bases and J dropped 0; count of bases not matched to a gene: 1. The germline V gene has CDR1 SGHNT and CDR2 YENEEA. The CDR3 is CASSSSGNSYNEQFF. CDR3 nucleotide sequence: TGTGCCAGCAGCTCTAGCGGGAACTCCTACAATGAGCAGTTCTTC.